The 9 T cell receptor beta chains presented below share a single source sample, sequenced in a study of blood T cell repertoires in COVID-19. The assay was immunoSEQ multiplex PCR, and TCRdb's table has in-frame clones only and misses some. The data show roughly 200,000 clones, approximately 91% seen once. Sequencing input: peripheral blood. These receptors all stem from a man aged 35 to 55 with acute or convalescent COVID-19.

Only one count was recorded for this clone. The rearrangement joins TRBV6-2 or TRBV6-3 to TRBJ2-7, with D maybe TRBD1 (5 bases). The CDR3 has 13 residues. The germline gives CDR1 MNHEY, CDR2 SVGEGT. Trimming shortened V by 6 bases and J by 0 bases, and 9 bases separated the two germline ends. The DNA of the CDR3 is TGTGCCAGCAGCGACCAGGGCTCCTACGAGCAGTACTTC. Translation gives CASSDQGSYEQYF.

This rearrangement joins TRBV11-1 to TRBJ2-2; D not certain. The CDR3 has 15 amino acids. Germline V gene sequence: CDR1 SGHAT, CDR2 FQDESV (reference sequence). V gave up 3 bases and J gave up 0 bases, with 8 bases separating them. The CDR3, as DNA: TGTGCCAGCAGCTTTGGGCAGACGAACACCGGGGAGCTGTTTTTT. This gives the protein CASSFGQTNTGELFF.

The rearrangement links TRBV6-5 to TRBJ2-5, with D perhaps matching TRBD2 (6 bases). Germline V gives CDR1 MNHEY, CDR2 SVGAGI. The CDR3 contains 13 residues. The V gene lost 8 bases and the J gene lost 4 bases, with 14 bases spanning the gap. This CDR3 reads CASHRGNLETQYF. The CDR3 region has the DNA TGTGCCAGCCATCGGGGGAATTTAGAGACCCAGTACTTC.

This clone was observed once. The rearrangement uses TRBV12-3 or TRBV12-4 and TRBJ2-7, with D perhaps TRBD1 (5 bases). There are 13 residues in the CDR3. V was cut by 5 bases and J by 2 bases, with 10 bases left in between. The CDR3 loop reads CASSPTGAYEQYF. CDR3 coding DNA: TGTGCCAGCAGTCCCACAGGAGCCTACGAGCAGTACTTC.

This chain joins TRBV19 and TRBJ1-2; 7 nucleotides match TRBD1. This CDR3 is 15 amino acids long. The germline CDR1 and CDR2 sequences are LNHDA and SQIVND (reference sequence). With 4 bases clipped from V and 2 bases from J, the junction kept 7 bases outside the gene matches. DNA for the CDR3: TGTGCCAGTAGTACCCCTTCAGGGGGGAACTATGGCTACACCTTC. Amino acids: CASSTPSGGNYGYTF.

This rearrangement joins TRBV19 to TRBJ2-2; 9 nucleotides line up with TRBD1. The V and J ends lost 6 bases and 3 bases, in that order; junction bases with no gene match: 8. The CDR3 contains 16 residues. Per the germline V gene, CDR1 is LNHDA and CDR2 is SQIVND (reference sequence). For the CDR3, the DNA is TGTGCCAGTAGCCGAGCCGGGACAGGGTACACCGGGGAGCTGTTTTTT. Translated, it gives CASSRAGTGYTGELFF.

This chain links TRBV4-1 with TRBJ1-6; 9 nucleotides match TRBD1. The CDR3 runs to 17 residues. V lost 3 bases, J lost 7 bases, and 10 bases stayed unmatched. Germline lookup yields CDR1 MGHRA and CDR2 YSYEKL. The CDR3 reads CASSQDTDRGRNSPLHF. In DNA form, the CDR3 reads TGCGCCAGCAGCCAGGATACGGACAGGGGACGGAATTCACCCCTCCACTTT.

The chain recombines TRBV18 with TRBJ2-5, with a tentative D call TRBD2 (6 bases). The CDR3 runs 14 residues. Per germline, CDR1 KGHSH and CDR2 LQKENI. Trimming stripped 4 bases from V and 3 bases from J, with 12 bases between. The CDR3 DNA is TGTGCCAGCTCACGGTCCCCGGGGGAAGAGACCCAGTACTTC. This encodes CASSRSPGEETQYF.

This clone was seen a few times. The V call is TRBV6-5, the J call TRBJ1-1; TRBD1 might be the D (5 bases). V was trimmed by 3 bases and J by 6 bases, leaving 20 bases between them. Per the germline V gene, CDR1 is MNHEY and CDR2 is SVGAGI. The CDR3 is 16 residues long. The CDR3 coding sequence is TGTGCCAGCAGTTATACCCTAGCGGGGACGACCGCTGAAGCTTTCTTT. Protein product: CASSYTLAGTTAEAFF.